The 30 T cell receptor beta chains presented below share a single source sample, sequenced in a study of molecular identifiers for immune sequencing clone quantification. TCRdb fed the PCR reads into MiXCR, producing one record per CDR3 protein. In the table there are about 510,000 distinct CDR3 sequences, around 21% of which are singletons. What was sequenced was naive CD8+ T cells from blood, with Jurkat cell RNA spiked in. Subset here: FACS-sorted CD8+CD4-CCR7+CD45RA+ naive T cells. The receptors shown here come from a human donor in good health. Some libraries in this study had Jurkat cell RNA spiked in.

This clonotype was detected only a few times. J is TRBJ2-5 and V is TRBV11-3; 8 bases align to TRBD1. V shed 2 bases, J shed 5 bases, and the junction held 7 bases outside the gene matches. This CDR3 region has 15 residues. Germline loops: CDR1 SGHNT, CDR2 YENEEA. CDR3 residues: CASSLRGTGGETQYF. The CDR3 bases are TGTGCCAGCAGCTTACGGGGTACAGGGGGTGAGACCCAGTACTTC.

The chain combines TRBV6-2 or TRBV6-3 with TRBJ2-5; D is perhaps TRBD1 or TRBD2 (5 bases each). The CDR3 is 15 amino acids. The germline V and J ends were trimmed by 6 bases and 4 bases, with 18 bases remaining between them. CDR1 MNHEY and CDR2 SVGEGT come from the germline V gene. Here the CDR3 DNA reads TGTGCCAGCAGCCCCTTGACCGGGGCAGCAGAGACCCAGTACTTC. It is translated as CASSPLTGAAETQYF.

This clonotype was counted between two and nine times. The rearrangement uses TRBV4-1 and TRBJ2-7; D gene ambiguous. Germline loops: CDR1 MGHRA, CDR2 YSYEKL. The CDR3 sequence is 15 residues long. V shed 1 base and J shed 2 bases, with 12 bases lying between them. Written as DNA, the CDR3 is TGCGCCAGCAGCCAAGTCGGACCAGAGCCCTACGAGCAGTACTTC. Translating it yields CASSQVGPEPYEQYF.

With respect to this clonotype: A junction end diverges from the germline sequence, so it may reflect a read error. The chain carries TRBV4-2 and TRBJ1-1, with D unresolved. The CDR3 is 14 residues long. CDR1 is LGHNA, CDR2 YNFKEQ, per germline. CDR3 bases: TGTGCCAGCAGCCAAGATTTAATGAACACTAAAGCTTTCTTT. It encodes CASSQDLMNTKAFF.

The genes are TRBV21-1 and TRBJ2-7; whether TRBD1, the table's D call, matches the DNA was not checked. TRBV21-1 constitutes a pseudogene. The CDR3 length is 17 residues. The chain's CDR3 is CASSKGGTGRGVCEQYF. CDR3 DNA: TGTGCCAGCAGCAAAGGAGGGACAGGTAGGGGGGTCTGCGAGCAGTACTTC.

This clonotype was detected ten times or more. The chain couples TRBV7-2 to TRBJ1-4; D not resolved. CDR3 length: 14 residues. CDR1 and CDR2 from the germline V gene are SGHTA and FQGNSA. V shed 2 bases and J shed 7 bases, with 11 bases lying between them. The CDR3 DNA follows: TGTGCCAGCAGCTTATCGGGCGAGGGTGAAAAACTGTTTTTT. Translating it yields CASSLSGEGEKLFF.

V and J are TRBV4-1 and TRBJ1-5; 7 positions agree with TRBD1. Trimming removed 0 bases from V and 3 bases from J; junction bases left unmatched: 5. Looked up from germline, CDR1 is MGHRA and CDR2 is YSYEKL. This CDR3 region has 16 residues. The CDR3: CASSQEQGGLNQPQHF. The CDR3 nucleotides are TGCGCCAGCAGCCAAGAACAAGGGGGCCTCAATCAGCCCCAGCATTTT.

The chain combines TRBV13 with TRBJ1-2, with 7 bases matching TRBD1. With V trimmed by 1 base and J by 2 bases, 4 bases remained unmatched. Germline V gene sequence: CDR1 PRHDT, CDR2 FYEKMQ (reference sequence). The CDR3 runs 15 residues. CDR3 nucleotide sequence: TGTGCCAGCAGCTTAGAGGGACAGCCAAACTATGGCTACACCTTC. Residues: CASSLEGQPNYGYTF.

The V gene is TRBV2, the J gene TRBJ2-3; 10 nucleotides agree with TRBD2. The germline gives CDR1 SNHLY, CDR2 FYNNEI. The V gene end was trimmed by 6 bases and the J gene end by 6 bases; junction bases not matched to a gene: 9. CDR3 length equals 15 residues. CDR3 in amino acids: CASRATSGVQDTQYF. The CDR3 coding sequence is TGTGCCAGCAGAGCCACTAGCGGGGTCCAGGATACGCAGTATTTT.

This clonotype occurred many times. In DNA, the CDR3 is TGTGCCAGTAGTATACGGGTGAACACTGAAGCTTTCTTT. Translated, it gives CASSIRVNTEAFF. The chain uses TRBV19 and TRBJ1-1; D uncertain. The length of the CDR3 is 13 residues. From germline, CDR1 is LNHDA and CDR2 SQIVND (reference sequence). V lost 2 bases and J lost 0, with 4 bases in between. Combining the CDR3 with reference TRBV19 and TRBJ1-1 gives the whole variable domain DGGITQSPKYLFRKEGQNVTLSCEQNLNHDAMYWYRQDPGQGLRLIYYSQIVNDFQKGDIAEGYSVSREKKESFPLTVTSAQKNPTAFYLCASSIRVNTEAFFGQGTRLTVV.

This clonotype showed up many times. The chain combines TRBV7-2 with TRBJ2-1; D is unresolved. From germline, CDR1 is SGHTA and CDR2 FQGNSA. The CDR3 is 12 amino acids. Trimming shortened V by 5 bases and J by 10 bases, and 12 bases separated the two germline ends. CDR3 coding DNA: TGTGCCAGCAGCCCCACCCTATACGAGCAGTTCTTC. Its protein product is CASSPTLYEQFF.

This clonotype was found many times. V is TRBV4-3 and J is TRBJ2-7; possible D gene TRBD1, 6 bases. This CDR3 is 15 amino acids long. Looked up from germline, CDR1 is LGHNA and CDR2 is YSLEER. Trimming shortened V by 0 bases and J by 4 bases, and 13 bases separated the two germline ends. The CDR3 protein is CASSQDRGAEYEQYF. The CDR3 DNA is TGCGCCAGCAGCCAAGACAGGGGCGCGGAGTACGAGCAGTACTTC.

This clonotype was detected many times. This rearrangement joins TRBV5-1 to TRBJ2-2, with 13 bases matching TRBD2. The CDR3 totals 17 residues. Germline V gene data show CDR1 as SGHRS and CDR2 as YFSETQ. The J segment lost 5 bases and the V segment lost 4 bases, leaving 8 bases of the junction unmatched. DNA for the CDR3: TGCGCCAGCAGCCTCGGACTAGCGGGAGTAAAGACCGGGGAGCTGTTTTTT. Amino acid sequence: CASSLGLAGVKTGELFF.

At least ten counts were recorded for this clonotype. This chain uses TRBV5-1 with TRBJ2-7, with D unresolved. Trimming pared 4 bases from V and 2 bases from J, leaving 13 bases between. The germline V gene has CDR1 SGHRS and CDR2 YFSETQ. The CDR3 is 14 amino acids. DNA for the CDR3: TGCGCCAGCAGCGACCCGGGCCGAACCTACGAGCAGTACTTC. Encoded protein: CASSDPGRTYEQYF.

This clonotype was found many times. As DNA, the CDR3 is TGTGCCAGCAGCTTGGGGACTAGCTTTAATGAGCAGTTCTTC. This gives the protein CASSLGTSFNEQFF. The chain employs TRBV5-6 and TRBJ2-1, with 8 nucleotides matching TRBD2. CDR1 is SGHDT, CDR2 YYEEEE, per germline. The CDR3 is 14 amino acids. Trimming cost V 0 bases and J 7 bases; bases outside gene matches: 3.

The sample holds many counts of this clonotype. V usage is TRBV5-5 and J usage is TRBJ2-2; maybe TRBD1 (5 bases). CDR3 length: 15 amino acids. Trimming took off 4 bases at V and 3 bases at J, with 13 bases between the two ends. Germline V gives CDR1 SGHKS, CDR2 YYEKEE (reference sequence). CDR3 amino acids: CASSPWGQDTGELFF. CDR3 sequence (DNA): TGTGCCAGCAGCCCATGGGGCCAGGACACCGGGGAGCTGTTTTTT.

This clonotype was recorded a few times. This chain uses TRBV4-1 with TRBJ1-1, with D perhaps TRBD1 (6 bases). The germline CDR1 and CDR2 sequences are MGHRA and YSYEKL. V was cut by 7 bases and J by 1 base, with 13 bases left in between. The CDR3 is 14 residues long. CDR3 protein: CASNLMGANTEAFF. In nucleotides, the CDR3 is TGCGCCAGCAACCTTATGGGGGCGAACACTGAAGCTTTCTTT.

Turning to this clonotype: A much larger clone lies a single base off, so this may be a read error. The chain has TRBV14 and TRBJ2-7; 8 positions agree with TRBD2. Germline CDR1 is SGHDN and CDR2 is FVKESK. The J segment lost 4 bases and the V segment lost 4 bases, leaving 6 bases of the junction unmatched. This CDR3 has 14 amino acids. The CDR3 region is CASSLPGLGYEQYF. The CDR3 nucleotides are TGTGCCAGCAGCCTTCCGGGACTAGGGTACGAGCAGTACTTC.

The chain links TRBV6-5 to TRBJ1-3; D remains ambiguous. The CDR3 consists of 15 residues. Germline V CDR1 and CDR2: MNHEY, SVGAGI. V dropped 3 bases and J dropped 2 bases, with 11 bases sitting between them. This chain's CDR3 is CASSYGSGAGNTIYF. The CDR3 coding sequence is TGTGCCAGCAGTTATGGGAGTGGCGCTGGAAACACCATATATTTT.

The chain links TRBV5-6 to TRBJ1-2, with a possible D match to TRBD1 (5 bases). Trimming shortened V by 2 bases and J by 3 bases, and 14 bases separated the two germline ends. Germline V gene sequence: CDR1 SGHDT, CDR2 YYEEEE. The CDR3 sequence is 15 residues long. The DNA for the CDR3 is TGTGCCAGCAGCTTTGACCCCGGGGCTTACTATGGCTACACCTTC. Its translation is CASSFDPGAYYGYTF.

The chain's CDR3 is CASSLWGQGAGEQYF. The CDR3, as DNA: TGTGCCAGCAGTTTATGGGGACAGGGGGCGGGAGAGCAGTACTTC. The chain employs TRBV27 and TRBJ2-7; 12 positions agree with TRBD1. Trimming cost V 1 base and J 7 bases; bases outside gene matches: 5. Germline values: CDR1 MNHEY, CDR2 SMNVEV (reference sequence). The CDR3 extends over 15 amino acids.

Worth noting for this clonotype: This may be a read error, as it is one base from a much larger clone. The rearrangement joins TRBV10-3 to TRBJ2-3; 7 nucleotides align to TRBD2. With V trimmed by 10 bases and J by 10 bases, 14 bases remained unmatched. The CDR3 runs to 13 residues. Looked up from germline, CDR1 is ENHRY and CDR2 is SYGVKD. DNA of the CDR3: TGTGCCACAGCTAGCGGCGCACTGGATGCGCAGTATTTT. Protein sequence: CATASGALDAQYF.

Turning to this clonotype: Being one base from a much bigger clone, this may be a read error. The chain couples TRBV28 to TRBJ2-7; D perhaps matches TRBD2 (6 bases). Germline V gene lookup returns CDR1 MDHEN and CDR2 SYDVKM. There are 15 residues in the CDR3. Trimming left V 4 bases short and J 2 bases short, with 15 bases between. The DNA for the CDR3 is TGTGCCAGCAGTTGGAGGGGCCTACTTACCTACGAGCAGTACTTC. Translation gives CASSWRGLLTYEQYF.

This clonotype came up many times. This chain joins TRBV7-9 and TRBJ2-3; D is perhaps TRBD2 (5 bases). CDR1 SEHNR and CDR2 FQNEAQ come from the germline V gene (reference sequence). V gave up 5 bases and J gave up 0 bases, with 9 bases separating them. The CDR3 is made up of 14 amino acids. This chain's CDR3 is CASSRGLSTDTQYF. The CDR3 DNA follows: TGTGCCAGCAGCCGAGGACTGAGCACAGATACGCAGTATTTT.

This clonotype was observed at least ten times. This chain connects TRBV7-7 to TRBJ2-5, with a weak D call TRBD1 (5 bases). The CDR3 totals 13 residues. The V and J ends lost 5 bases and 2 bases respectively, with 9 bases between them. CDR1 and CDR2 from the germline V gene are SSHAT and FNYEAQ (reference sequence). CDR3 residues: CASSLTEQETQYF. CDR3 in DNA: TGTGCCAGCAGCCTGACAGAACAAGAGACCCAGTACTTC.

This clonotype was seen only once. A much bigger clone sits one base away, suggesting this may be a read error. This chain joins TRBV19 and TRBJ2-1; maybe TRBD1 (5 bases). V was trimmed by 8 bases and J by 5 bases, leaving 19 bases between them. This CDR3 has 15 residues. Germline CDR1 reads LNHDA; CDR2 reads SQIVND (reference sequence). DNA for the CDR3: TGTGCCAGTGGTTGGGGCACCAGAAGTCACAATGAGCAGTTCTTC. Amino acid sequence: CASGWGTRSHNEQFF.

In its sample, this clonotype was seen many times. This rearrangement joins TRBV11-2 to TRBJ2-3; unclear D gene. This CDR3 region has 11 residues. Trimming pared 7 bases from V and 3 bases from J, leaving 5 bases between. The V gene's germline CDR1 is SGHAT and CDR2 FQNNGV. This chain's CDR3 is CASKKTDTQYF. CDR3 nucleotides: TGTGCCAGCAAGAAAACAGATACGCAGTATTTT.

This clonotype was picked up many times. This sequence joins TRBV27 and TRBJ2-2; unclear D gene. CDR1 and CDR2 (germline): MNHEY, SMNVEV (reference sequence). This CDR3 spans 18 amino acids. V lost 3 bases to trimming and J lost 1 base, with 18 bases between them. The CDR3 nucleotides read TGTGCCAGCAGTTTGTACTCGGTCCTCACGGGGAACACCGGGGAGCTGTTTTTT. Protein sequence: CASSLYSVLTGNTGELFF.

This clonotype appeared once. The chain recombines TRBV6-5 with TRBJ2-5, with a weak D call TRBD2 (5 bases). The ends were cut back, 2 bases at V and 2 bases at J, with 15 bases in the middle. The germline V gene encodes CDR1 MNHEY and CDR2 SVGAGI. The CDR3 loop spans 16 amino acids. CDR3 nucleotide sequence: TGTGCCAGCAGTTACGGGTTGGCTAGCTCTCAAGAGACCCAGTACTTC. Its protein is CASSYGLASSQETQYF.

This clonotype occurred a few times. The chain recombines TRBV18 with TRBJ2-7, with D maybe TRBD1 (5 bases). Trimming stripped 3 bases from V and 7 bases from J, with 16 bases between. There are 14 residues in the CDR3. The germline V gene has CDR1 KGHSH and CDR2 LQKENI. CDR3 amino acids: CASSPTGVVDEQYF. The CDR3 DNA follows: TGTGCCAGCTCACCTACAGGAGTCGTGGATGAGCAGTACTTC.